Listed here are 16 T cell receptor beta chains from one sample, sequenced in a study of identical twins' blood T cells. TCRdb redid the calling of the 5' RACE reads with MiXCR, one entry per CDR3 protein. The data show hundreds of thousands of distinct CDR3 sequences, 25% to 35% seen once. The specimen sequenced was PBMCs. These TCRs come from a woman aged 18-50 years in good health.

There are a few counts of this clonotype. V gene TRBV20-1 combines with J gene TRBJ1-1; perhaps TRBD1 as D (5 bases). V was cut by 3 bases and J by 4 bases, with 15 bases left in between. The CDR3 extends over 14 amino acids. From germline, CDR1 is DFQATT and CDR2 SNEGSKA (reference sequence). CDR3 nucleotides: TGCAGTGCTAGTCCCTCGGTGGGGGGCACTGAAGCTTTCTTT. Amino acids: CSASPSVGGTEAFF.

This clonotype was picked up a small number of times. The chain recombines TRBV12-3 or TRBV12-4 with TRBJ2-7; 10 positions match TRBD2. J lost 4 bases, V lost 4 bases, and 7 bases had no gene match. This CDR3 contains 15 residues. The chain's CDR3 is CASSSRASGSYEQYF. The CDR3 bases are TGTGCCAGCAGTTCCCGCGCTAGCGGGAGTTACGAGCAGTACTTC.

In this sample, this clonotype turned up a few times. This chain links TRBV20-1 with TRBJ2-7; no firm D call. CDR1 is DFQATT, CDR2 SNEGSKA, per germline (reference sequence). CDR3 size: 13 residues. The germline V and J ends were trimmed by 4 bases and 3 bases, with 13 bases remaining between them. CDR3 sequence reads: CSAKGNPDYEQYF. DNA of the CDR3: TGCAGTGCTAAAGGTAACCCAGACTACGAGCAGTACTTC.

The sample holds a few counts of this clonotype. The rearrangement links TRBV29-1 to TRBJ1-4; no clear D gene. CDR3 size: 13 residues. Germline CDR1 SQVTM, CDR2 ANQGSEA. V was clipped by 1 base and J by 5 bases, with 8 bases between them. This chain's CDR3 is CSVEGGGNEKLFF. CDR3 DNA sequence: TGCAGCGTTGAAGGGGGAGGGAATGAAAAACTGTTTTTT.

The CDR3 nucleotides read TGCGCCAGCAGTGAGCAGATATTCTCACCCCTCCACTTT. Its translation: CASSEQIFSPLHF. This rearrangement joins TRBV10-2 to TRBJ1-6; D ambiguous. The CDR3 covers 13 residues. The V gene's germline CDR1 is WSHSY and CDR2 SAAADI. V was shortened by 2 bases and J by 10 bases, with 9 bases between the two germline ends.

This chain connects TRBV10-3 to TRBJ2-3; possible D gene TRBD2, 6 bases. The V gene's germline CDR1 is ENHRY and CDR2 SYGVKD. V was trimmed by 11 bases and J by 3 bases, leaving 18 bases between them. CDR3 length: 14 amino acids. CDR3 sequence (DNA): TGTGCCGCCAGCTTTAGGGGAGGTACAGATACGCAGTATTTT. Protein: CAASFRGGTDTQYF.

The sample holds a few counts of this clonotype. The gene calls are TRBV7-2 and TRBJ2-5; D is uncertain. There are 14 residues in the CDR3. Germline V gene sequence: CDR1 SGHTA, CDR2 FQGNSA. The V and J ends lost 2 bases and 5 bases respectively, with 12 bases between them. The CDR3 loop is CASSLLGIGETQYF. The CDR3 coding sequence is TGTGCCAGCAGCTTATTGGGGATCGGGGAGACCCAGTACTTC.

As for this clonotype: A much more abundant neighbour one base away suggests this may be a read error. This rearrangement joins TRBV6-1 to TRBJ1-2; 7 bases line up with TRBD1. The CDR3 consists of 14 residues. From germline, CDR1 is MNHNS and CDR2 SASEGT. The CDR3 reads CASNSGTEGYDYTF. As DNA, the CDR3 is TGTGCCAGCAACTCAGGGACAGAGGGATATGACTACACCTTC.

V and J are TRBV3-1 and TRBJ2-1, with D possibly TRBD2 on 5 matching bases. Deletions cut 1 base from V and 6 bases from J, with 10 bases between. The CDR3 spans 14 residues. The germline CDR1 and CDR2 sequences are LGHDT and YNNKEL (reference sequence). CDR3 DNA sequence: TGTGCCAGCAGCCAAGCCGACTATTCCAATGAGCAGTTCTTC. The encoded protein is CASSQADYSNEQFF.

V and J are TRBV5-1 and TRBJ2-1, with 9 bases lining up with TRBD1. J gave up 11 bases and V 1 base, and 10 bases lay outside the gene matches. Germline values: CDR1 SGHRS, CDR2 YFSETQ. The CDR3 totals 15 residues. CDR3 region: CASSLLQGATYKQFF. In DNA, the CDR3 is TGCGCCAGCAGCTTGCTACAGGGGGCTACGTATAAGCAGTTCTTC. Filled out from reference TRBV5-1 and TRBJ2-1, the complete variable domain reads KAGVTQTPRYLIKTRGQQVTLSCSPISGHRSVSWYQQTPGQGLQFLFEYFSETQRNKGNFPGRFSGRQFSNSRSEMNVSTLELGDSALYLCASSLLQGATYKQFFGPGTRLTVL.

This clonotype came up many times. The chain carries TRBV7-9 and TRBJ2-5, with D uncertain. The germline V and J ends were trimmed by 0 bases and 5 bases, with 4 bases remaining between them. The CDR3 is made up of 12 amino acids. The V gene's germline CDR1 is SEHNR and CDR2 FQNEAQ (reference sequence). The CDR3 nucleotides are TGTGCCAGCAGCTTAGCTTTGGAGACCCAGTACTTC. Protein: CASSLALETQYF.

This chain joins TRBV7-6 and TRBJ1-2; D is uncertain. The CDR3 contains 13 residues. V lost 5 bases, J lost 3 bases, and 10 bases lay in between. Germline CDR1 is SGHVS and CDR2 is FNYEAQ. As DNA, the CDR3 is TGTGCCAGCAGCGCACATGTCCACTATGGCTACACCTTC. It translates to CASSAHVHYGYTF.

The chain has TRBV6-1 and TRBJ1-1; D is possibly TRBD1 (5 bases). CDR1 is MNHNS, CDR2 SASEGT, per germline. This CDR3 region has 12 residues. The V end was cut by 6 bases, the J end by 5 bases, with 10 bases between. CDR3 sequence (DNA): TGTGCCAGCAGAGTGGGACGTACTGAAGCTTTCTTT. Its translation is CASRVGRTEAFF.

The gene calls are TRBV12-3 or TRBV12-4 and TRBJ1-3, with D maybe TRBD1 (6 bases). Trimming took 7 bases from V and 0 from J, leaving 10 bases between them. The CDR3 is made up of 14 amino acids. The CDR3 spells CASTSGDSGNTIYF. The CDR3 coding sequence is TGTGCCAGCACCTCAGGGGACTCTGGAAACACCATATATTTT.

The V and J genes are TRBV27 and TRBJ2-2, with 7 nucleotides matching TRBD1. Germline V gene lookup returns CDR1 MNHEY and CDR2 SMNVEV (reference sequence). Trimming cost V 6 bases and J 4 bases; bases outside gene matches: 5. The CDR3 has 14 amino acids. CDR3 in DNA: TGTGCCAGCAGACGAAGGGGGCCCACCGGGGAGCTGTTTTTT. It is translated as CASRRRGPTGELFF.

This clonotype was counted at least ten times. J is TRBJ2-1 and V is TRBV12-3 or TRBV12-4, with 10 positions matching TRBD2. V dropped 2 bases and J dropped 6; count of bases not matched to a gene: 4. This CDR3 spans 15 amino acids. The CDR3 protein is CASSLSRTSGNEQFF. As DNA, the CDR3 is TGTGCCAGCAGTTTAAGTCGGACTAGCGGCAATGAGCAGTTCTTC.